One and the same sample provided the 17 T cell receptor beta chains below, sequenced in a study of cytomegalovirus exposure and HLA in healthy donors. PCR primers comprised 60 Vbeta and 13 Jbeta primers. Profiling relied on immunoSEQ multiplex PCR, and the TCRdb table lists in-frame clones only, not all of them. Among some 130,000 clones listed, less than 85% were seen once. The sequenced material came from PBMCs. The source of these receptors is a man in his thirties or forties in good health and CMV-seronegative.

This clone occurred a few times. This chain uses TRBV29-1 with TRBJ1-2; no clear D gene. This CDR3 has 11 residues. The germline V gene has CDR1 SQVTM and CDR2 ANQGSEA. V dropped 6 bases and J dropped 2 bases, with 7 bases sitting between them. CDR3 region: CSVRGNYGYTF. In DNA, the CDR3 is TGCAGCGTGCGAGGAAACTATGGCTACACCTTC.

V gene TRBV4-1 combines with J gene TRBJ2-7; D is perhaps TRBD2 (5 bases). The CDR3 totals 14 residues. V was cut by 3 bases and J by 3 bases, with 12 bases left in between. Germline CDR1 is MGHRA and CDR2 is YSYEKL. The CDR3 DNA reads TGCGCCAGCAGCCAGACCCGTGGAGGCTACGAGCAGTACTTC. This codes for CASSQTRGGYEQYF.

J is TRBJ2-7 and V is TRBV28; 9 bases agree with TRBD2. Trimming at V came to 7 bases and at J to 0 bases, leaving 7 bases not matched to a gene. CDR3 size: 15 residues. Germline V gene lookup returns CDR1 MDHEN and CDR2 SYDVKM. The CDR3, as DNA: TGTGCCAGCACATTAAATAGCGGGAGCTCCTACGAGCAGTACTTC. The encoded protein is CASTLNSGSSYEQYF.

V and J are TRBV6-4 and TRBJ2-3; D uncertain. Trimming left V 0 bases short and J 4 bases short, with 8 bases between. The CDR3 length is 14 residues. The V gene's germline CDR1 is MRHNA and CDR2 SNTAGT. The CDR3 nucleotides read TGTGCCAGCAGTGACTCGCGGCGTTCAGATACGCAGTATTTT. Translated, it gives CASSDSRRSDTQYF.

The table lists this clone with a few counts. The chain uses TRBV5-1 and TRBJ2-1; TRBD2 agrees at 7 bases. CDR1 and CDR2 from the germline V gene are SGHRS and YFSETQ. The CDR3 spans 18 residues. V gave up 0 bases and J gave up 2 bases; unmatched junction bases: 11. DNA for the CDR3: TGCGCCAGCAGCTTGGAGACTAGCAGGCCCCCAACCTACAATGAGCAGTTCTTC. Its protein product is CASSLETSRPPTYNEQFF.

The CDR3 region is CASLDSDNEQFF. CDR3 nucleotides: TGTGCCAGCCTAGACAGTGACAATGAGCAGTTCTTC. The chain is built from TRBV7-2 and TRBJ2-1; a weak D match, TRBD1 (5 bases). The CDR3 has 12 amino acids. Germline CDR1 reads SGHTA; CDR2 reads FQGNSA. V lost 8 bases, J lost 5 bases, and 10 bases lay in between.

The chain links TRBV29-1 to TRBJ2-7, with D possibly matching TRBD2 (6 bases). In germline, CDR1 is SQVTM, CDR2 ANQGSEA. V was shortened by 1 base and J by 3 bases, with 13 bases between the two germline ends. There are 14 residues in the CDR3. CDR3 protein: CSVEVGLGGYEQYF. For the CDR3, the DNA is TGCAGCGTTGAAGTAGGATTGGGGGGCTACGAGCAGTACTTC.

This clone appeared a single time. The chain employs TRBV15 and TRBJ2-7; 7 nucleotides line up with TRBD1. The CDR3 runs to 13 residues. Germline trimming cut 1 base from V and 6 bases from J; bases unmatched to any gene: 3. Germline CDR1 LNHNV, CDR2 YYDKDF (reference sequence). CDR3 nucleotide sequence: TGTGCCACCAGCAGAGCCAGACAGGGCGAGCAGTACTTC. Amino acids: CATSRARQGEQYF.

The chain uses TRBV7-9 and TRBJ1-1; D is undetermined. Germline loops: CDR1 SEHNR, CDR2 FQNEAQ (reference sequence). This CDR3 is 15 amino acids long. V lost 5 bases and J lost 8, with 21 bases in between. The CDR3, as DNA: TGTGCCAGCAGCCCAAAAGCGGGTGGATATCAAGAAGCTTTCTTT. This gives the protein CASSPKAGGYQEAFF.

V usage is TRBV9 and J usage is TRBJ2-2; 7 bases map to TRBD1. CDR1 and CDR2 (germline): SGDLS, YYNGEE. Trimming removed 5 bases from V and 6 bases from J; junction bases left unmatched: 13. This CDR3 region has 16 residues. CDR3 sequence (DNA): TGTGCCAGCAGAGGCACAGGGGTGGGTTACGCCGGGGAGCTGTTTTTT. Amino acids: CASRGTGVGYAGELFF. The full variable domain, rest sourced from reference TRBV9 and TRBJ2-2, is DSGVTQTPKHLITATGQRVTLRCSPRSGDLSVYWYQQSLDQGLQFLIQYYNGEERAKGNILERFSAQQFPDLHSELNLSSLELGDSALYFCASRGTGVGYAGELFFGEGSRLTVL.

This chain uses TRBV7-9 with TRBJ1-3; D unresolved. Looked up from germline, CDR1 is SEHNR and CDR2 is FQNEAQ (reference sequence). V was cut by 2 bases and J by 0 bases, with 5 bases left in between. The CDR3 has 14 amino acids. CDR3 DNA: TGTGCCAGCAGCTTAAGCGTCTCTGGAAACACCATATATTTT. Its translation is CASSLSVSGNTIYF.

The chain couples TRBV19 to TRBJ1-3; no reliable D call. Per the germline V gene, CDR1 is LNHDA and CDR2 is SQIVND (reference sequence). Trimming took off 2 bases at V and 6 bases at J, with 14 bases between the two ends. CDR3 length: 15 amino acids. The CDR3 DNA reads as TGTGCCAGTAGTATATCGGACTTTGTAGAAAACACCATATATTTT. This gives the protein CASSISDFVENTIYF. Variable domain in full (rest from reference TRBV19 and TRBJ1-3): DGGITQSPKYLFRKEGQNVTLSCEQNLNHDAMYWYRQDPGQGLRLIYYSQIVNDFQKGDIAEGYSVSREKKESFPLTVTSAQKNPTAFYLCASSISDFVENTIYFGEGSWLTVV.

The chain uses TRBV28 and TRBJ1-2; TRBD1 aligns across 7 bases. This CDR3 is built from 14 residues. J gave up 5 bases and V 5 bases, and 8 bases lay outside the gene matches. Germline loops: CDR1 MDHEN, CDR2 SYDVKM. The CDR3 sequence is CASSRPGGVYGYTF. CDR3 sequence (DNA): TGTGCCAGCAGTCGGCCAGGGGGAGTTTATGGCTACACCTTC.

The chain uses TRBV27 and TRBJ2-7; 7 bases are a match to TRBD1. The CDR3 extends over 14 amino acids. In germline, CDR1 is MNHEY, CDR2 SMNVEV (reference sequence). The V and J ends lost 6 bases and 5 bases, in that order; junction bases with no gene match: 10. CDR3 DNA: TGTGCCAGCAGCCTCTACAGGGGTGGGAACGAGCAGTACTTC. The encoded protein is CASSLYRGGNEQYF.

V usage is TRBV7-2 and J usage is TRBJ2-7, with 12 bases fitting TRBD2. The V gene end was trimmed by 5 bases and the J gene end by 1 base; junction bases not matched to a gene: 3. Germline loops: CDR1 SGHTA, CDR2 FQGNSA. The CDR3 has 15 amino acids. The CDR3 nucleotides read TGTGCCAGCAGCATTACTAGCGGGGGGTCCTACGAGCAGTACTTC. It yields the protein CASSITSGGSYEQYF.

The chain links TRBV7-9 to TRBJ1-3, with no clear D. V lost 5 bases, J lost 0 bases, and 11 bases lay in between. This CDR3 region has 15 residues. Germline V lookup: CDR1 SEHNR, CDR2 FQNEAQ (reference sequence). The CDR3 here is CASSENPSSGNTIYF. Here the CDR3 DNA reads TGTGCCAGCAGCGAGAACCCGAGCTCTGGAAACACCATATATTTT.

This sequence joins TRBV5-1 and TRBJ2-7, with D tentatively TRBD1 (5 bases). CDR1 SGHRS and CDR2 YFSETQ come from the germline V gene. The CDR3 runs to 12 residues. The V and J ends lost 4 bases and 4 bases respectively, with 9 bases between them. The CDR3 protein is CASSTDSYEQYF. As DNA, the CDR3 is TGCGCCAGCAGCACCGACAGTTACGAGCAGTACTTC.